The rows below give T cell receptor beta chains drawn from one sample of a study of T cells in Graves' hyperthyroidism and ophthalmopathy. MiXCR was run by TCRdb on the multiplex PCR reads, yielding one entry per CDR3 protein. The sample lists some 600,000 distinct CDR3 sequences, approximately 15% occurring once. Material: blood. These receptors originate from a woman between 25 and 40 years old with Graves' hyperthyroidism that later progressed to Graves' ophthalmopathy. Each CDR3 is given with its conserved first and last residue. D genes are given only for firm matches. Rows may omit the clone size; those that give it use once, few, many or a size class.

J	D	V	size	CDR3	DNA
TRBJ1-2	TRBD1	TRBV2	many	CASSALRQGIDGYTF	TGTGCCAGCAGTGCCCTAAGACAGGGCATCGATGGCTACACCTTC
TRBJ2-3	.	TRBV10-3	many	CAISDFLDRPTSTDTQYF	TGTGCCATCAGTGATTTCCTAGACAGACCCACTAGCACAGATACGCAGTATTTT
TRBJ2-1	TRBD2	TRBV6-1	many	CASRPKGTSGRNEQFF	TGTGCCAGCAGGCCGAAAGGGACTAGCGGGAGGAATGAGCAGTTCTTC
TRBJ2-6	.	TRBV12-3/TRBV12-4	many	CASSSGAGANVLTF	TGTGCCAGCAGTTCTGGGGCTGGGGCCAACGTCCTGACTTTC
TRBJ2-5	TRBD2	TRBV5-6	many	CASSPGQRARTSGKWTQYF	TGTGCCAGCAGCCCGGGACAGCGGGCCAGGACTAGCGGGAAGTGGACCCAGTACTTC
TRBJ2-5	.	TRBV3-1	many	CASSQSGGTETQYF	TGTGCCAGCAGCCAATCAGGGGGGACGGAGACCCAGTACTTC
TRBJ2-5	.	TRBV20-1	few	CSARAGAAETQYF	TGCAGTGCTAGAGCGGGAGCGGCGGAGACCCAGTACTTC
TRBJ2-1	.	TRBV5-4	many	CASPTGVHNEQFF	TGTGCCAGCCCGACCGGGGTCCACAATGAGCAGTTCTTC
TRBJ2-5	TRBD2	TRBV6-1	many	CASSDTGTRAETQYF	TGTGCCAGCAGTGATACCGGGACTAGAGCGGAGACCCAGTACTTC
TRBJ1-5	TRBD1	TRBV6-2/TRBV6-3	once	CASSYSTTGWGSNQPQHF	TGTGCCAGCAGTTACTCTACGACAGGGTGGGGTAGCAATCAGCCCCAGCATTTT
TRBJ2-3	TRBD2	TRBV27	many	CASRTLAGVSDTQYF	TGTGCCAGCAGGACGCTAGCGGGAGTATCAGATACGCAGTATTTT
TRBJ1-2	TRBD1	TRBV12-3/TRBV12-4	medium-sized	CASSLDRGKSGYTF	TGTGCCAGCAGTTTGGACAGGGGGAAGTCTGGCTACACCTTC
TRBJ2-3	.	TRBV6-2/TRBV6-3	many	CASSLATFTDTQYF	TGTGCCAGCTCCCTAGCGACCTTCACAGATACGCAGTATTTT
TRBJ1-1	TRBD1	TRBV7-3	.	CASSFSGTAEAFF	TGTGCCAGCAGCTTCTCTGGGACAGCTGAAGCTTTCTTT
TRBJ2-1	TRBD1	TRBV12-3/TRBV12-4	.	CASHDRGVYNEQFF	TGTGCCAGCCACGACAGGGGAGTCTACAATGAGCAGTTCTTC
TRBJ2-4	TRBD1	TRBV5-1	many	CASSLTGGKNIQYF	TGCGCCAGCAGCTTGACAGGGGGCAAAAACATTCAGTACTTC
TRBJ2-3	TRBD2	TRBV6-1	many	CASSDLAGGPLSTDTQYF	TGTGCCAGCAGTGACCTAGCGGGAGGGCCACTGTCCACAGATACGCAGTATTTT
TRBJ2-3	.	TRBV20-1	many	CSAKGAGSPDTQYF	TGCAGTGCTAAAGGGGCGGGATCCCCAGATACGCAGTATTTT
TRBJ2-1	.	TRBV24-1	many	CATSDLGGGEASEQFF	TGTGCCACCAGTGATTTAGGCGGGGGCGAAGCGAGTGAGCAGTTCTTC
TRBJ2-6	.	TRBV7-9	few	CAPGGSGANVLTF	TGTGCCCCTGGAGGCTCTGGGGCCAACGTCCTGACTTTC
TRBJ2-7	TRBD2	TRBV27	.	CASSSSGKVSYEQYF	TGTGCCAGCAGTTCAAGCGGGAAGGTCTCCTACGAGCAGTACTTC
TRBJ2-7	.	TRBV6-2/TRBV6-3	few	CASSTRGEQYF	TGTGCCAGCAGTACCCGAGGTGAGCAGTACTTC
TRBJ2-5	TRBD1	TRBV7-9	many	CAGQDMEETQYF	TGTGCCGGACAGGATATGGAAGAGACCCAGTACTTC
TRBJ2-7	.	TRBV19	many	CASSMSGAEQYF	TGTGCCAGTAGTATGTCAGGTGCCGAGCAGTACTTC
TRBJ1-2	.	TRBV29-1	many	CSVGQGSPYGYTF	TGCAGCGTGGGGCAGGGATCTCCCTATGGCTACACCTTC
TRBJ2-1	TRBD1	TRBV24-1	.	CAASDSDRGDEQFF	TGTGCCGCCAGTGATTCGGACAGGGGCGATGAGCAGTTCTTC
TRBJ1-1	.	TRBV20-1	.	CSAPQSPGTEAFF	TGCAGTGCTCCCCAGTCCCCGGGGACTGAAGCTTTCTTT
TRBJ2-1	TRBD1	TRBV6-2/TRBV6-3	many	CASRPTDRAESGSSYNEQFF	TGTGCCAGCAGACCTACGGACAGGGCTGAAAGCGGCAGCTCCTACAATGAGCAGTTCTTC
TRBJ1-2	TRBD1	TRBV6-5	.	CASSYGDRAGYTF	TGTGCCAGCAGTTACGGGGACAGGGCCGGCTACACCTTC
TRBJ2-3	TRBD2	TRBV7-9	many	CASSPTSGRGVSTDTQYF	TGTGCCAGCAGCCCTACTAGCGGGAGAGGAGTAAGCACAGATACGCAGTATTTT
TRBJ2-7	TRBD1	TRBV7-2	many	CASSLLGTGEQYF	TGTGCCAGCAGCCTGCTGGGGACAGGCGAGCAGTACTTC
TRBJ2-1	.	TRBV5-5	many	CASSLAGTGEQFF	TGTGCCAGCAGTCTGGCCGGGACTGGTGAGCAGTTCTTC
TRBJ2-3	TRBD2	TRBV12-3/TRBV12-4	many	CASSLIKREGRSGTDTQYF	TGTGCCAGCAGTTTAATAAAGCGGGAGGGCCGTTCCGGCACAGATACGCAGTATTTT
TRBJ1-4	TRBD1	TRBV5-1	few	CASSLNRGEKLFF	TGCGCCAGCAGCTTGAACAGGGGGGAAAAACTGTTTTTT
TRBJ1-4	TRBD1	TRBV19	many	CASTPGTGVEKLFF	TGTGCCAGTACCCCCGGGACAGGGGTTGAAAAACTGTTTTTT
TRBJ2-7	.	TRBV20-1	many	CSAAASSYEQYF	TGCAGTGCTGCCGCCAGCTCCTACGAGCAGTACTTC
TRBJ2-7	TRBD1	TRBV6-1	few	CASRTRDRASYEQYF	TGTGCCAGCAGGACCCGGGACAGGGCCTCCTACGAGCAGTACTTC
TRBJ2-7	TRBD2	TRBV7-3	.	CASSRPGLAGEHIYEQYF	TGTGCCAGCAGCAGACCGGGACTAGCGGGAGAGCATATTTACGAGCAGTACTTC
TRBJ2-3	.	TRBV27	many	CASKIADTQYF	TGTGCCAGCAAGATAGCAGATACGCAGTATTTT
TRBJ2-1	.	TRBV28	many	CASSPPRNEQFF	TGTGCCAGCAGTCCCCCGAGGAATGAGCAGTTCTTC
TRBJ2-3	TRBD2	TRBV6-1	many	CASGGTSGLGGTQYF	TGTGCCAGCGGAGGGACTAGCGGGCTTGGGGGTACGCAGTATTTT
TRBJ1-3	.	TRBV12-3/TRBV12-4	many	CASSLRRRGNTIYF	TGTGCCAGCAGTTTACGAAGACGGGGAAACACCATATATTTT
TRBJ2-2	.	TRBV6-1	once	CASRDRRAGELFF	TGTGCCAGCAGAGATAGACGTGCCGGGGAGCTGTTTTTT
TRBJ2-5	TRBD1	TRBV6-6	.	CASSYPGQKETQYF	TGTGCCAGCAGTTACCCGGGACAGAAAGAGACCCAGTACTTC
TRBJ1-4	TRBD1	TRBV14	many	CASSQDYGTGANEKLFF	TGTGCCAGCAGCCAAGATTACGGGACAGGGGCGAATGAAAAACTGTTTTTT
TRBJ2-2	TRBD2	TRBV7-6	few	CASSPGAGGTGELFF	TGTGCCAGCAGCCCAGGCGCGGGAGGGACCGGGGAGCTGTTTTTT
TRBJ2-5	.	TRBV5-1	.	CASSRTPSVGEGETQYF	TGCGCCAGCAGCCGGACCCCTAGCGTGGGAGAGGGAGAGACCCAGTACTTC
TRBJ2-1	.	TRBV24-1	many	CATSDLQGRKQFF	TGTGCCACCAGTGATTTGCAGGGAAGGAAGCAGTTCTTC
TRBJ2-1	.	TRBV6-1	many	CASMGYNEQFF	TGTGCCAGCATGGGGTACAATGAGCAGTTCTTC
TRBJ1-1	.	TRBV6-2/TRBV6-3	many	CASKGLTEAFF	TGTGCCAGCAAGGGGCTCACTGAAGCTTTCTTT
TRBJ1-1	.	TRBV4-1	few	CASSRRIGTDTEAFF	TGCGCCAGCAGCCGCCGAATCGGGACGGACACTGAAGCTTTCTTT
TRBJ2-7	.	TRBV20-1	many	CSATIGGGQYF	TGCAGTGCTACCATAGGGGGAGGGCAGTACTTC
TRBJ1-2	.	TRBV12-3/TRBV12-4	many	CASVTFPNYGYTF	TGTGCCAGCGTGACCTTCCCTAACTATGGCTACACCTTC
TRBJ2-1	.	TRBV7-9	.	CASSETLPTYNERFF	TGTGCCAGCAGCGAAACACTCCCCACCTACAATGAGCGGTTCTTC
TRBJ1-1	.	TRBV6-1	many	CAIARGANTEAFF	TGTGCCATCGCCCGGGGAGCGAACACTGAAGCTTTCTTT
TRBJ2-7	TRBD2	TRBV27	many	CASMLGGRNEQYF	TGTGCCAGCATGTTGGGAGGGAGAAACGAGCAGTACTTC
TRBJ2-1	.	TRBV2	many	CASSQLGLGAEQFF	TGTGCCAGCAGCCAACTCGGTCTAGGAGCTGAGCAGTTCTTC
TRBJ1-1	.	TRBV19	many	CATTGEYTEAFF	TGTGCCACGACGGGGGAATACACTGAAGCTTTCTTT
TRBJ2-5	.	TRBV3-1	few	CASSQQQGQETQYF	TGTGCCAGCAGCCAACAACAGGGCCAAGAGACCCAGTACTTC
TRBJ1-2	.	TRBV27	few	CASTFRAGSYGYTF	TGTGCCAGCACTTTTAGGGCTGGGAGCTATGGCTACACCTTC